These T cell receptor beta chains were read from a single sample in a study of OX40 agonist ivuxolimab in advanced cancers. This table comes from immunoSEQ multiplex PCR, and its TCRdb copy is limited to in-frame clones, with some not included. This sample has about 48,000 clones, with approximately 90% found just once. This material consisted of CD4+ or CD8+ T cells sorted from blood, taken in a trial of the OX40 agonist ivuxolimab. The receptor set was obtained from an adult with an advanced solid tumor such as melanoma, head and neck, liver or kidney cancer. Each CDR3 is given with its conserved first and last residue. A D gene is named only where the DNA matches it firmly.

TRBJ2-3 | TRBV18 | - | CASSPAPDTQYF | TGTGCCAGCTCACCGGCCCCGGATACGCAGTATTTT
TRBJ2-1 | TRBV30 | TRBD1 | CAWRLQGSHEQFF | TGTGCCTGGAGGCTACAGGGGAGCCATGAGCAGTTCTTC
TRBJ2-3 | TRBV7-2 | TRBD2 | CASSLSGGWADTQYF | TGTGCCAGCAGCTTAAGCGGGGGGTGGGCAGATACGCAGTATTTT
TRBJ1-2 | TRBV28 | - | CASSLSAAGYTF | TGTGCCAGCAGTTTATCCGCCGCTGGCTACACCTTC
TRBJ1-2 | TRBV4-3 | - | CASSQGPARDGYTF | TGCGCCAGCAGCCAGGGGCCGGCAAGGGATGGCTACACCTTC
TRBJ2-3 | TRBV6-5 | - | CASRRLGGGADTQYF | TGTGCCAGCAGGCGCCTTGGGGGAGGCGCAGATACGCAGTATTTT
TRBJ2-2 | TRBV11-3 | - | CASSLGPGPYTGELFF | TGTGCCAGCAGCTTAGGGCCGGGGCCGTACACCGGGGAGCTGTTTTTT
TRBJ2-3 | TRBV2 | TRBD2 | CASSETSGGPGTDTQYF | TGTGCCAGCAGTGAAACTAGCGGGGGGCCCGGCACAGATACGCAGTATTTT
TRBJ2-5 | TRBV19 | TRBD1 | CASSRRQGANGETQYF | TGTGCCAGTAGTAGACGACAGGGGGCGAACGGAGAGACCCAGTACTTC
TRBJ1-2 | TRBV30 | - | CAWSVYKSGYTF | TGTGCCTGGAGTGTTTATAAATCTGGCTACACCTTC
TRBJ2-2 | TRBV7-2 | - | CASHTSKNTGELFF | TGTGCCAGCCACACCTCAAAAAACACCGGGGAGCTGTTTTTT
TRBJ2-3 | TRBV5-1 | TRBD2 | CASSKTSGSGDTQYF | TGCGCCAGCAGCAAGACTAGCGGGAGCGGGGATACGCAGTATTTT
TRBJ2-1 | TRBV10-2 | - | CASSESFSPSYNEQFF | TGCGCCAGCAGTGAGAGTTTTTCCCCCTCCTACAATGAGCAGTTCTTC